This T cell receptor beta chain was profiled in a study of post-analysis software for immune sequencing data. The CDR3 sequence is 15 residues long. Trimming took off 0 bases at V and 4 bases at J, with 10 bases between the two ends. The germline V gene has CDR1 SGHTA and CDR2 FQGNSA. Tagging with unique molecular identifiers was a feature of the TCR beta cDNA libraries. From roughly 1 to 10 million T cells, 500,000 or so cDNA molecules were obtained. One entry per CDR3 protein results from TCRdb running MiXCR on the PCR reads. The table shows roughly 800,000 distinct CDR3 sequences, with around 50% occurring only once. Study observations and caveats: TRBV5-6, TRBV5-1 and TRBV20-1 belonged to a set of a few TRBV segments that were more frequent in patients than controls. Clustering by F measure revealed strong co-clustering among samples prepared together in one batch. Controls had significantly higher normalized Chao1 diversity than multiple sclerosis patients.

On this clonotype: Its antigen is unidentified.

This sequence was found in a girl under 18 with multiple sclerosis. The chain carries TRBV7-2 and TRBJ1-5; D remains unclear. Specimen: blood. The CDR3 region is CASSLAGSRNQPQHF. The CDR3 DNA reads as TGTGCCAGCAGCTTAGCAGGGAGTAGGAATCAGCCCCAGCATTTT.